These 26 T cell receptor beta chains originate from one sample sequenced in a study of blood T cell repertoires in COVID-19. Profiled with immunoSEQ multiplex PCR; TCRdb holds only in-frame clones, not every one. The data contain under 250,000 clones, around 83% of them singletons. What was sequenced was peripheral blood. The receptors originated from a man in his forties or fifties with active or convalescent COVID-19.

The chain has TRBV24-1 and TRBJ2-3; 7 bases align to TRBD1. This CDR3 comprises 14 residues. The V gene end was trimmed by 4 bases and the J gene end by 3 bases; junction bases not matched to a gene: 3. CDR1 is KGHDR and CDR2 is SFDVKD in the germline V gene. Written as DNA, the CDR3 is TGTGCCACCAGTGAAAGGACAGGAACAGATACGCAGTATTTT. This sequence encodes CATSERTGTDTQYF.

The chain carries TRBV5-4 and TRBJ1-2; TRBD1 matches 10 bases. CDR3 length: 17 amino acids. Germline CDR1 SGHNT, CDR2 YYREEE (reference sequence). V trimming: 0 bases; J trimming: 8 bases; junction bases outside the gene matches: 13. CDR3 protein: CASSLADRGRLPSGYTF. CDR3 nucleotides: TGTGCCAGCAGCTTGGCCGACAGGGGGCGCCTCCCTTCCGGCTACACCTTC.

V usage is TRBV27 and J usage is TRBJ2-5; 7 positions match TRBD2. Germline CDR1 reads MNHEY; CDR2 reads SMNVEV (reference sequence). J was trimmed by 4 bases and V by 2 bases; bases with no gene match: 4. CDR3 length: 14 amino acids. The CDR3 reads CASSLQGRGETQYF. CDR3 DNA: TGTGCCAGCAGTTTACAAGGGAGGGGAGAGACCCAGTACTTC.

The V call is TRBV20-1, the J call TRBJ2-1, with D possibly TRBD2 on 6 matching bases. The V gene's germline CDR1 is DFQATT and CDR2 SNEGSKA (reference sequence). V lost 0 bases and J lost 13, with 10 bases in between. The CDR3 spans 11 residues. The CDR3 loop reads CSARDQDYQFF. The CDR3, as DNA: TGCAGTGCTAGAGATCAGGACTACCAGTTCTTC.

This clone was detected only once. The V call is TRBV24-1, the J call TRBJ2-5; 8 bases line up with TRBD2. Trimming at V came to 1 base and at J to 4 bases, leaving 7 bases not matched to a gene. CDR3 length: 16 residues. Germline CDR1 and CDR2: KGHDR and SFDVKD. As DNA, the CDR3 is TGTGCCACCAGTGATTTCCCGGGAGGGCCAGGAGAGACCCAGTACTTC. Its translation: CATSDFPGGPGETQYF.

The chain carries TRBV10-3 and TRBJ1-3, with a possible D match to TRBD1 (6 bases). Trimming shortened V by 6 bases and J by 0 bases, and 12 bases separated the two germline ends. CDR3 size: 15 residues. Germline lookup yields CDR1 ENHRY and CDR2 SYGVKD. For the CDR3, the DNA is TGTGCCATCAGGAATAACAGGGACTCTGGAAACACCATATATTTT. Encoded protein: CAIRNNRDSGNTIYF.

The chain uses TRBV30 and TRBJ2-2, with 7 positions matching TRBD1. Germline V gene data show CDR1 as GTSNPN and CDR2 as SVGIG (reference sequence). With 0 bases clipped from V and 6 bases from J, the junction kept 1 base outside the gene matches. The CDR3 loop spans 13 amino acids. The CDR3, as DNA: TGTGCCTGGAGTGTAGGGGGCCCCGGGGAGCTGTTTTTT. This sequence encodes CAWSVGGPGELFF. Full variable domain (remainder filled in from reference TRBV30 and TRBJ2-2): SQTIHQWPATLVQPVGSPLSLECTVEGTSNPNLYWYRQAAGRGLQLLFYSVGIGQISSEVPQNLSASRPQDRQFILSSKKLLLSDSGFYLCAWSVGGPGELFFGEGSRLTVL.

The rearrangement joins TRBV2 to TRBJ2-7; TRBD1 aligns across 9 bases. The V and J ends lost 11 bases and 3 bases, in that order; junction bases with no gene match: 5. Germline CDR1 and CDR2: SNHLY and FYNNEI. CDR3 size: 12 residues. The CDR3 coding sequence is TGTGCCGGTGGACAGGGGCTCTACGAGCAGTACTTC. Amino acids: CAGGQGLYEQYF.

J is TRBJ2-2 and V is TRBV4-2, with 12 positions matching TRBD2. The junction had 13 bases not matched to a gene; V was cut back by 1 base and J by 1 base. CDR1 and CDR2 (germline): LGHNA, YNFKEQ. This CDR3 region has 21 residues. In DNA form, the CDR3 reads TGTGCCAGCAGCCAAGGTCGCCTCTCGACTAGCGGGGGCCTGAACACCGGGGAGCTGTTTTTT. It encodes CASSQGRLSTSGGLNTGELFF.

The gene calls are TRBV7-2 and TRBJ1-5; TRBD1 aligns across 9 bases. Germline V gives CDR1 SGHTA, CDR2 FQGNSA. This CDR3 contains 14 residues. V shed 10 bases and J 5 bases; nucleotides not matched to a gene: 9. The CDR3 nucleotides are TGTGCCATCGGTTCGGGACAGGGTGATCAGCCCCAGCATTTT. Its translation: CAIGSGQGDQPQHF.

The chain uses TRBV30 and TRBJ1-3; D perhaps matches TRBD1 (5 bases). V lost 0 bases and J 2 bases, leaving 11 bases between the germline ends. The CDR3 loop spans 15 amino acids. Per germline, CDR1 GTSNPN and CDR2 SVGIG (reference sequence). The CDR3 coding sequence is TGTGCCTGGAGTGTACAACTGGGGCCTGGAAACACCATATATTTT. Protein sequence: CAWSVQLGPGNTIYF.

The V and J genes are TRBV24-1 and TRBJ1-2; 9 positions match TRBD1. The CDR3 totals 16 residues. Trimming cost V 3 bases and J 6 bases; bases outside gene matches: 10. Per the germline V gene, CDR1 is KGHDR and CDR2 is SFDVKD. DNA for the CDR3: TGTGCCACCAGTGATCGTCCCGGGACAGGGTATGATGGCTACACCTTC. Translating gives CATSDRPGTGYDGYTF.

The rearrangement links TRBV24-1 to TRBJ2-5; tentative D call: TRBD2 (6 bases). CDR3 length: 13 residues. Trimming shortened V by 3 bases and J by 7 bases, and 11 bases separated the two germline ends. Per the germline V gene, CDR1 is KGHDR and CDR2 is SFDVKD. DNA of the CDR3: TGTGCCACCAGTGATCTTAGGGAGGTGACCCAGTACTTC. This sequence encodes CATSDLREVTQYF.

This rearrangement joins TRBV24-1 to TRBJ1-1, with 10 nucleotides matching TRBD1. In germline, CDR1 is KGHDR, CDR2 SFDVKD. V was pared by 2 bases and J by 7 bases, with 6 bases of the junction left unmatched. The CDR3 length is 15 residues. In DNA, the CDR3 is TGTGCCACCAGTGATTCGGGACAGGGGAAGGGTGAAGCTTTCTTT. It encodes CATSDSGQGKGEAFF.

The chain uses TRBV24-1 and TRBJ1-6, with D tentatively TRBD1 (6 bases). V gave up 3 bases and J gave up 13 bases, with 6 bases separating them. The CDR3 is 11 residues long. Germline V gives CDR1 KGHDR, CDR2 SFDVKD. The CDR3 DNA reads TGTGCCACCAGTGATGGGGGCCCCCTCCACTTT. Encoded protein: CATSDGGPLHF.

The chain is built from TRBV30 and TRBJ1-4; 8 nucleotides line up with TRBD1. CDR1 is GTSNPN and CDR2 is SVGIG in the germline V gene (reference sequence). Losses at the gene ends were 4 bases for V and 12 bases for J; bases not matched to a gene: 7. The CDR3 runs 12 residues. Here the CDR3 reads CAWNTGGLELFF. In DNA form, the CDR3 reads TGTGCCTGGAACACAGGGGGTCTGGAACTGTTTTTT.

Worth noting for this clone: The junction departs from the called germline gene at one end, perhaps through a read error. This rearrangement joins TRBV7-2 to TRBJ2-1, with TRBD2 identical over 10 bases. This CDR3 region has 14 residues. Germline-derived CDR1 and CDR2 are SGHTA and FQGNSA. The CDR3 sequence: CASTLAGGWNEQFF. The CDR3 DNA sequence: TGTGCCAGCACCTTAGCGGGAGGATGGAATGAGCAGTTCTTC.

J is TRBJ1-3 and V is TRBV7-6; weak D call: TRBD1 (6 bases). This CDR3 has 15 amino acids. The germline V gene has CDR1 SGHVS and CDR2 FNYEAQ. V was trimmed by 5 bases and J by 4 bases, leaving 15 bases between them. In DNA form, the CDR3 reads TGTGCCAGCAGCCAACTAGGGGGGGACGGAAACACCATATATTTT. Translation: CASSQLGGDGNTIYF.

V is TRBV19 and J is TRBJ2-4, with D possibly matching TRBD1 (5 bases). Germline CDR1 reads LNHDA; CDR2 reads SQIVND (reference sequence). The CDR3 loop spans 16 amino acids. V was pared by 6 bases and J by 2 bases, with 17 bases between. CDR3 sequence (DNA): TGTGCCAGTAGCCCCCGGACATCTGACCCCAAAAACATTCAGTACTTC. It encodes CASSPRTSDPKNIQYF.

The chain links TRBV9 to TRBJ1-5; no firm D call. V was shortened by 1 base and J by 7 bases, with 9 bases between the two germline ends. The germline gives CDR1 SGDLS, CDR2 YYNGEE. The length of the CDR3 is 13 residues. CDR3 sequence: CASSVNPVQPQHF. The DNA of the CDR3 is TGTGCCAGCAGCGTAAATCCCGTCCAGCCCCAGCATTTT.

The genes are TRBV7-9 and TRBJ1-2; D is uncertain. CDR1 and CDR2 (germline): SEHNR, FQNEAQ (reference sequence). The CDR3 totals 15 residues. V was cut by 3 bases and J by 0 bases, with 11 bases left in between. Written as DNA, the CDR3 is TGTGCCAGCAGCTTCATTCAGGCAGCTAACTATGGCTACACCTTC. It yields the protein CASSFIQAANYGYTF.

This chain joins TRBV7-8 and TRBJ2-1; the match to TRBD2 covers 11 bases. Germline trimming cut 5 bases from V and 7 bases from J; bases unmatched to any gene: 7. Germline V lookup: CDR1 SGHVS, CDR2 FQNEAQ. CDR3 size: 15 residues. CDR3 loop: CASSAVAGGPNEQFF. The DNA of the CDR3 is TGTGCCAGCAGCGCGGTAGCGGGGGGGCCAAATGAGCAGTTCTTC. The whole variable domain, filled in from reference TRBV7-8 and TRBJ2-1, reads GAGVSQSPRYKVAKRGQDVALRCDPISGHVSLFWYQQALGQGPEFLTYFQNEAQLDKSGLPSDRFFAERPEGSVSTLKIQRTQQEDSAVYLCASSAVAGGPNEQFFGPGTRLTVL.

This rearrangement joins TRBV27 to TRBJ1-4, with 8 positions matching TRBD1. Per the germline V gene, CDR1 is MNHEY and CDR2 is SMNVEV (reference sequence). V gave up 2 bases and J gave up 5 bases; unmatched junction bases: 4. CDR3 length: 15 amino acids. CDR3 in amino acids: CASSLTGGRNEKLFF. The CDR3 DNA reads TGTGCCAGCAGTTTAACAGGGGGTCGGAATGAAAAACTGTTTTTT.

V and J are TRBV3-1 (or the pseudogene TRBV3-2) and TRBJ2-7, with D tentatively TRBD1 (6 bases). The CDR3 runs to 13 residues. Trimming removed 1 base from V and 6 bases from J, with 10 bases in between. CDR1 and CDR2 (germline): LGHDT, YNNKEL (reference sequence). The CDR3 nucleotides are TGTGCCAGCAGCCAAGCCAGGGGTAGCGAGCAGTACTTC. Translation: CASSQARGSEQYF.

CDR3 coding DNA: TGTGCCAGCAGCCCAGGGGTTGCAACTAATGAAAAACTGTTTTTT. Its translation: CASSPGVATNEKLFF. This rearrangement joins TRBV5-4 to TRBJ1-4, with D possibly matching TRBD1 (6 bases). CDR1 and CDR2 (germline): SGHNT, YYREEE (reference sequence). V was pared by 4 bases and J by 0 bases, with 10 bases between. The CDR3 sequence is 15 residues long.

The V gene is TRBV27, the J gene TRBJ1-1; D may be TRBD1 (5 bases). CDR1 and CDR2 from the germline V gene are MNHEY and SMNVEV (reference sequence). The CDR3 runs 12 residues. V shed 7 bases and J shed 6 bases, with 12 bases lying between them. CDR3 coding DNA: TGTGCCAGCAATAACCAGGGCGCTGAAGCTTTCTTT. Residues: CASNNQGAEAFF.